This TCR beta chain comes out of a study of T cells in Graves' hyperthyroidism and ophthalmopathy. Study-level results: Ophthalmopathy could be told apart from stable hyperthyroidism with a 13 V-J model. Blood shared most expanded thyroid clonotypes above 0.001.

Investigators excluded patients with uncontrolled infection, other autoimmune disease, pregnancy or lactation. TCR beta CDR3 regions were amplified from RNA. Researchers ran a first-round RT-PCR on the TCR CDR3 using the HTBI primer set. TCRdb redid the calling of the multiplex PCR reads with MiXCR, one entry per CDR3 protein. The profile shows about 250,000 distinct CDR3 sequences, around 22% of them singletons. In regard to this clonotype: The antigen remains unidentified.

Germline V gene data show CDR1 as SEHNR and CDR2 as FQNEAQ (reference sequence). This CDR3 spans 14 amino acids. Trimming left V 5 bases short and J 9 bases short, with 19 bases between. The sample consisted of blood. The chain employs TRBV7-9 and TRBJ2-5; possible D gene TRBD2, 6 bases. This receptor was taken from a man younger than 45 with Graves' ophthalmopathy. CDR3 region: CASSLEGSPGSQYF. CDR3 coding DNA: TGTGCCAGCAGCCTGGAGGGCAGCCCAGGGTCCCAGTACTTC.